These 21 T cell receptor beta chains originate from one sample sequenced in a study of T cells in Graves' hyperthyroidism and ophthalmopathy (dated by TCRdb to about 2019). The library relied on multiplex PCR. Sequencing was carried out with an Illumina HiSeq 2000. The TCR beta CDR3 regions were amplified from RNA transcripts. The TCR CDR3 was subjected to a first round of RT-PCR using the HTBI primer set and the Qiagen OneStep RT-PCR kit. The public reads were reanalyzed by TCRdb: fastp trimming at Q25, MiXCR alignment, in-frame beta chains only. Rows matching on CDR3 protein sequence are summarized as one entry with the most common DNA and genes. The sample data list around 690,000 distinct CDR3 sequences, and around 21% of these were observed just once. The top ten clonotypes cover 34% of the sample. Sequenced material: blood. These receptors were obtained from a man aged 25 to 40 with Graves' ophthalmopathy.

This clonotype has a count of ten or more. This chain uses TRBV18 with TRBJ1-2; perhaps TRBD1 as D (6 bases). Deletions cut 3 bases from V and 4 bases from J, with 12 bases between. The CDR3 is 14 residues long. Germline V CDR1 and CDR2: KGHSH, LQKENI. In DNA, the CDR3 is TGTGCCAGCTCACCGGCAGGGGAAAGCTATGGCTACACCTTC. Translation gives CASSPAGESYGYTF.

V usage is TRBV9 and J usage is TRBJ2-1; 7 bases map to TRBD2. This CDR3 is 15 amino acids long. Germline assignment: CDR1 SGDLS and CDR2 YYNGEE. J gave up 2 bases and V 0 bases, and 2 bases lay outside the gene matches. The CDR3 here is CASSVGLAAYNEQFF. CDR3 sequence (DNA): TGTGCCAGCAGCGTAGGACTAGCAGCCTACAATGAGCAGTTCTTC.

This clonotype was observed a few times. The chain uses TRBV28 and TRBJ2-3; 7 nucleotides line up with TRBD1. V lost 5 bases, J lost 5 bases, and 13 bases stayed unmatched. The CDR3 totals 16 residues. CDR1 MDHEN and CDR2 SYDVKM come from the germline V gene. In DNA, the CDR3 is TGTGCCAGCAGTCCCGAGACAGGGCCCCTCGTAGATACGCAGTATTTT. Translated: CASSPETGPLVDTQYF.

In its sample, this clonotype was seen once. The chain is built from TRBV3-1 and TRBJ2-7; 9 nucleotides match TRBD2. V was pared by 4 bases and J by 4 bases, with 5 bases of the junction left unmatched. There are 14 residues in the CDR3. Germline V gene data show CDR1 as LGHDT and CDR2 as YNNKEL (reference sequence). The CDR3, as DNA: TGTGCCAGCAGCCGGACTAGCGATGCTTACGAGCAGTACTTC. It encodes CASSRTSDAYEQYF.

The count of this clonotype is one. The junction and the germline gene differ at one end; a read error may be behind it. J is TRBJ1-1 and V is TRBV12-3 or TRBV12-4; a weak D match, TRBD1 (5 bases). This CDR3 is 13 amino acids long. The CDR3 coding sequence is TGTGCCAGCGGTTTACGGGGCGGCACTGAAGCTTTCTTT. It yields the protein CASGLRGGTEAFF.

This clonotype was counted at least ten times. The chain couples TRBV5-1 to TRBJ2-1, with D uncertain. Germline V lookup: CDR1 SGHRS, CDR2 YFSETQ. Trimming took off 5 bases at V and 6 bases at J, with 12 bases between the two ends. This CDR3 contains 13 residues. The CDR3 DNA reads as TGCGCCAGCAGGGTAGAGATGGGCAATGAGCAGTTCTTC. This encodes CASRVEMGNEQFF.

In its sample, this clonotype was seen a few times. This chain joins TRBV28 and TRBJ1-4; D unclear. Germline values: CDR1 MDHEN, CDR2 SYDVKM. The CDR3 has 16 amino acids. The V gene lost 0 bases and the J gene lost 5 bases, with 13 bases spanning the gap. The CDR3 coding sequence is TGTGCCAGCAGTTTATGGAGAAGGGTCGGGAATGAAAAACTGTTTTTT. Amino acids: CASSLWRRVGNEKLFF. The full variable domain, in which reference TRBV28 and TRBJ1-4 provide the parts outside the CDR3, is DVKVTQSSRYLVKRTGEKVFLECVQDMDHENMFWYRQDPGLGLRLIYFSYDVKMKEKGDIPEGYSVSREKKERFSLILESASTNQTSMYLCASSLWRRVGNEKLFFGSGTQLSVL.

This clonotype was counted many times. The chain combines TRBV6-2 or TRBV6-3 with TRBJ1-5; 8 bases line up with TRBD1. Germline values: CDR1 MNHEY, CDR2 SVGEGT. This CDR3 spans 18 amino acids. V trimming: 2 bases; J trimming: 2 bases; junction bases outside the gene matches: 11. The CDR3 loop reads CASSYEFGVDRGNQPQHF. As DNA, the CDR3 is TGTGCCAGCAGTTACGAGTTCGGAGTGGACAGGGGCAATCAGCCCCAGCATTTT.

A few counts support this clonotype. The gene calls are TRBV29-1 and TRBJ2-2; 8 bases map to TRBD2. CDR1 SQVTM and CDR2 ANQGSEA come from the germline V gene. The CDR3 totals 15 residues. J was trimmed by 2 bases and V by 3 bases; bases with no gene match: 5. This chain's CDR3 is CSVDGGALNTGELFF. For the CDR3, the DNA is TGCAGCGTTGACGGGGGGGCGTTAAACACCGGGGAGCTGTTTTTT.

This clonotype was counted between two and nine times. The genes are TRBV7-6 and TRBJ1-2; 9 bases align to TRBD1. V dropped 5 bases and J dropped 7; count of bases not matched to a gene: 14. The CDR3 is 16 amino acids. Per the germline V gene, CDR1 is SGHVS and CDR2 is FNYEAQ. CDR3 DNA sequence: TGTGCCAGCAGCCCGATCCCGGGACAGGGAACGTTTGGCTACACCTTC. Its protein product is CASSPIPGQGTFGYTF.

This clonotype was observed at least ten times. CDR3 region: CASSYGRLLRTEAFF. DNA for the CDR3: TGTGCCAGCAGCTATGGTAGGCTCCTGAGGACTGAAGCTTTCTTT. This rearrangement joins TRBV6-2 or TRBV6-3 to TRBJ1-1; D is uncertain. V lost 6 bases and J 5 bases, leaving 19 bases between the germline ends. Germline CDR1 reads MNHEY; CDR2 reads SVGEGT. This CDR3 has 15 residues.

This rearrangement joins TRBV12-3 or TRBV12-4 to TRBJ2-1; 8 nucleotides align to TRBD2. This CDR3 is 13 amino acids long. J lost 7 bases, V lost 10 bases, and 9 bases had no gene match. In DNA form, the CDR3 reads TGTGCCACCCGCAGCGGGAGTTGGAATGAGCAGTTCTTC. This codes for CATRSGSWNEQFF.

The rearrangement links TRBV6-5 to TRBJ2-3; D unclear. The V end was cut by 4 bases, the J end by 6 bases, with 14 bases between. Germline CDR1 and CDR2: MNHEY and SVGAGI. The CDR3 has 14 amino acids. Here the CDR3 DNA reads TGTGCCAGCAGTTCCGTCTCCCTCTCGGATACGCAGTATTTT. Translating gives CASSSVSLSDTQYF.

This clonotype has ten or more counts. The rearrangement uses TRBV30 and TRBJ1-2; no definite D call. The V gene lost 1 base and the J gene lost 4 bases, with 10 bases spanning the gap. Germline V gene sequence: CDR1 GTSNPN, CDR2 SVGIG (reference sequence). The CDR3 extends over 13 amino acids. The CDR3 DNA is TGTGCCTGGAGTGGAGGGCTCCTCTATGGCTACACCTTC. Protein sequence: CAWSGGLLYGYTF.

The chain uses TRBV18 and TRBJ2-3; D uncertain. This CDR3 has 17 amino acids. V shed 0 bases and J shed 3 bases, with 16 bases lying between them. Germline loops: CDR1 KGHSH, CDR2 LQKENI. The CDR3 spells CASSPPRSAAATDTQYF. CDR3 DNA sequence: TGTGCCAGCTCACCACCGAGGTCAGCTGCCGCAACAGATACGCAGTATTTT.

This clonotype appeared a few times. The rearrangement uses TRBV11-2 and TRBJ2-3; 7 nucleotides match TRBD2. Trimming took 1 base from V and 8 from J; bases not matched to a gene: 12. The CDR3 is made up of 16 amino acids. Germline lookup yields CDR1 SGHAT and CDR2 FQNNGV. In DNA form, the CDR3 reads TGTGCCAGCAGCTTAGTGGCGGGGTGGCGCGGGGGTACGCAGTATTTT. Its protein is CASSLVAGWRGGTQYF.

This clonotype was seen a handful of times. The chain combines TRBV27 with TRBJ2-7, with D tentatively TRBD1 (5 bases). The CDR3 runs to 13 residues. V lost 6 bases, J lost 6 bases, and 15 bases lay in between. Germline lookup yields CDR1 MNHEY and CDR2 SMNVEV (reference sequence). CDR3 in DNA: TGTGCCAGCAGACCTACAGGAGCCCCCGAGCAGTACTTC. This gives the protein CASRPTGAPEQYF.

This clonotype came up a few times. The chain's CDR3 is CASSQERTEGYTF. As DNA, the CDR3 is TGTGCCAGCAGCCAAGAGAGGACGGAGGGCTACACCTTC. This chain uses TRBV14 with TRBJ1-2; D ambiguous. V was trimmed by 0 bases and J by 8 bases, leaving 10 bases between them. This CDR3 comprises 13 residues. Per germline, CDR1 SGHDN and CDR2 FVKESK.

This clonotype has more than one count but fewer than ten. The J gene is TRBJ1-1, the V gene TRBV20-1; TRBD1 aligns across 7 bases. CDR1 and CDR2 from the germline V gene are DFQATT and SNEGSKA (reference sequence). V lost 4 bases, J lost 2 bases, and 10 bases stayed unmatched. The CDR3 sequence is 15 residues long. The DNA of the CDR3 is TGCAGTGCTACCCCCGCGACAGGGAGAAACACTGAAGCTTTCTTT. This sequence encodes CSATPATGRNTEAFF.

This clonotype has more than one count but fewer than ten. This chain joins TRBV7-8 and TRBJ2-7; D is perhaps TRBD1 (7 bases). V lost 3 bases and J 3 bases, leaving 18 bases between the germline ends. This CDR3 is built from 16 residues. Germline lookup yields CDR1 SGHVS and CDR2 FQNEAQ. The CDR3 sequence is CASSFSTGRRVYEQYF. The CDR3 coding sequence is TGTGCCAGCAGCTTTTCGACAGGGAGGAGGGTCTACGAGCAGTACTTC.

The genes are TRBV7-9 and TRBJ2-2; possible D gene TRBD1, 6 bases. In germline, CDR1 is SEHNR, CDR2 FQNEAQ (reference sequence). V lost 1 base to trimming and J lost 2 bases, with 14 bases between them. The CDR3 covers 17 residues. The CDR3 DNA reads TGTGCCAGCAGCTTAGGATGGGACATTCTAAACACCGGGGAGCTGTTTTTT. It specifies CASSLGWDILNTGELFF.